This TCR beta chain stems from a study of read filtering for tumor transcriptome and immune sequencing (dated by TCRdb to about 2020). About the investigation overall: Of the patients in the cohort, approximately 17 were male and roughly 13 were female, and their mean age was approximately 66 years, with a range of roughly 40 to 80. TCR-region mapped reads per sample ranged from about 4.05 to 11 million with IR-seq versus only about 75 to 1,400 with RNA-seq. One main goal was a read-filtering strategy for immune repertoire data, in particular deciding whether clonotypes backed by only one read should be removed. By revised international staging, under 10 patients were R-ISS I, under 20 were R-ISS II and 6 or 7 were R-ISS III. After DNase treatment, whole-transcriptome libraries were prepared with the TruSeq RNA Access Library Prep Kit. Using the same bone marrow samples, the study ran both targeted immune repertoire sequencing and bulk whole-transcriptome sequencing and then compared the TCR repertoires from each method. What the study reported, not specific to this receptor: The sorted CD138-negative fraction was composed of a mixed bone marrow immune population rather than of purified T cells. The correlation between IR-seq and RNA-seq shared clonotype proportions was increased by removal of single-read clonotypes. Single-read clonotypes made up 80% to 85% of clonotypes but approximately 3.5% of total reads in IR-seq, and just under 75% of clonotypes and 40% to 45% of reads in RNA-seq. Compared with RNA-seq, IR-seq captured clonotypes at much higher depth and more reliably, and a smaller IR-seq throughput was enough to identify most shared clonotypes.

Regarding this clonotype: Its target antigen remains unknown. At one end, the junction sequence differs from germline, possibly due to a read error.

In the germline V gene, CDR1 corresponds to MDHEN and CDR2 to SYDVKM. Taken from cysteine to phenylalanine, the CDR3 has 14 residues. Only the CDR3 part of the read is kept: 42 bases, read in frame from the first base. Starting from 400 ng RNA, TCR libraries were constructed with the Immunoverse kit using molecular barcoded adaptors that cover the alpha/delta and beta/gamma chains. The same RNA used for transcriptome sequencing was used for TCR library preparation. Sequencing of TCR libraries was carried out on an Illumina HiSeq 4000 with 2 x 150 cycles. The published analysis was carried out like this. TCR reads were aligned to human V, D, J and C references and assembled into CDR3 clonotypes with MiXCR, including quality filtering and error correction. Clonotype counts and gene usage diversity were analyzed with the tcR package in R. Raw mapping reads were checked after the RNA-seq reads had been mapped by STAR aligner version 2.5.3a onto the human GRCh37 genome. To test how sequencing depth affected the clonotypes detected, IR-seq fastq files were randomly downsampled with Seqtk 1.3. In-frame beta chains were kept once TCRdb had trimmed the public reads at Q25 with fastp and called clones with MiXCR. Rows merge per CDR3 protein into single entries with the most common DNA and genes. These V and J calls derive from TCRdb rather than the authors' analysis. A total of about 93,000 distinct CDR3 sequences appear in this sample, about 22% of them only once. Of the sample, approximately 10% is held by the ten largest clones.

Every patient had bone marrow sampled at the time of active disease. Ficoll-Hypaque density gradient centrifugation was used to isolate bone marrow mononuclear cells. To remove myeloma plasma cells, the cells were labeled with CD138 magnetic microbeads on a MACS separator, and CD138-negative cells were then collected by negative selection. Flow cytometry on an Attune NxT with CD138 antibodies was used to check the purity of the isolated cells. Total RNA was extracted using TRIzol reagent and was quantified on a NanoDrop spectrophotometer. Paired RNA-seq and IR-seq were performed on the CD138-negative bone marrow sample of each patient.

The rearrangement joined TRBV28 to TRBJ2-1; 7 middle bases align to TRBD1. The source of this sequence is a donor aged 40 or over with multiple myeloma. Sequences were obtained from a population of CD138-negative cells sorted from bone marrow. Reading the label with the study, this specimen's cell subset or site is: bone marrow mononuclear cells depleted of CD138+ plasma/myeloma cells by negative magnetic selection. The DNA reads TGTGCCGCTTCTCCCGGGACAGCCTACAATGGGCAGATCTTC. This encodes CAASPGTAYNGQIF.